The sequence of this T cell receptor beta chain was determined in a study of identical twins. A note on this clonotype: Its antigen is still unknown.

V lost 3 bases, J lost 2 bases, and 20 bases lay in between. The germline V gene has CDR1 SGHRS and CDR2 YFSETQ. The CDR3 loop spans 18 amino acids. Findings of the study overall: Reduced insertions were recorded for abundant cord blood beta clonotypes, with no such pattern in memory repertoires.

TCRdb recomputed calls from the 5' RACE reads with MiXCR, one row per CDR3 protein. This sample has about 240,000 distinct CDR3 sequences, with about an eighth found just once. These sequences were also reported in another study, on yellow fever vaccine responses in identical twins. That publication notes: It has been reported that, in twins, the vaccine T cell response seemed partly convergent and partly personalized.

The specimen was memory (CD45RO+) T cells sorted from blood. This chain links TRBV5-1 with TRBJ2-2, with a tentative D call TRBD2 (7 bases). The clonotype comes from a woman in her late teens or twenties in good health. This CDR3 reads CASSSRRWRGGNTGELFF. The CDR3, as DNA: TGCGCCAGCAGCTCAAGAAGGTGGAGGGGGGGAAACACCGGGGAGCTGTTTTTT.